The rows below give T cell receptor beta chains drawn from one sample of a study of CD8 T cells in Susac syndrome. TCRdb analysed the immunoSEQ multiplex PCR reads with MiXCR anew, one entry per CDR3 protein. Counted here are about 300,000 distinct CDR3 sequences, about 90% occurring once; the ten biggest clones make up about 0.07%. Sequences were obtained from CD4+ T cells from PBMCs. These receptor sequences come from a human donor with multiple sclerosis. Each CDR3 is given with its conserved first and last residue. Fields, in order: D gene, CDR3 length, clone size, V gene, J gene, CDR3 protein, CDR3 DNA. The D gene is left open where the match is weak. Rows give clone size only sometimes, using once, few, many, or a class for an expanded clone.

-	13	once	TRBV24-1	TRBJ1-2	CATSSRGAYGYTF	TGTGCCACCAGTTCCAGGGGCGCCTATGGCTACACCTTC
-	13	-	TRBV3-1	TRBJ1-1	CASSQTVNTEAFF	TGTGCCAGCAGCCAAACAGTGAACACTGAAGCTTTCTTT
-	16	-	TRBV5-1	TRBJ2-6	CASSFARPSGANVLIF	TGCGCCAGCAGCTTCGCCCGACCCTCTGGGGCCAACGTCCTGATTTTC
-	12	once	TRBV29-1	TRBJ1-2	CSVDVSYYGYTF	TGCAGCGTTGATGTATCTTACTATGGCTACACCTTC
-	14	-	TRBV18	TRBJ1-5	CASSPSFSNQPQHF	TGTGCCAGCTCACCGTCTTTTAGCAATCAGCCCCAGCATTTT
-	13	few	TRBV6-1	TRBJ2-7	CASSSDSSYEQYF	TGTGCCAGCAGTTCCGACAGCTCCTACGAGCAGTACTTC
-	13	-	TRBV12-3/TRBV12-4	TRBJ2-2	CASRRQSAGELFF	TGTGCCAGCAGGAGACAGTCGGCCGGGGAGCTGTTTTTT
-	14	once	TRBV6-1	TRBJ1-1	CASSTTGMNTEAFF	TGTGCCAGCAGTACGACAGGAATGAACACTGAAGCTTTCTTT
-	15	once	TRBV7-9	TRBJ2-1	CASSLGLDGRNEQFF	TGTGCCAGCAGCTTGGGGCTAGATGGGCGGAATGAGCAGTTCTTC
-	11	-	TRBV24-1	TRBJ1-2	CATSDSHGYTF	TGTGCCACCAGTGATTCACACGGCTACACCTTC
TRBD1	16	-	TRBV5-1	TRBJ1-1	CASSLWGDRANTEAFF	TGCGCCAGCAGCTTGTGGGGGGACAGGGCGAACACTGAAGCTTTCTTT
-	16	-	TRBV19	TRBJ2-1	CASSIPGRNSYNEQFF	TGTGCCAGTAGTATTCCGGGCCGAAACTCCTACAATGAGCAGTTCTTC
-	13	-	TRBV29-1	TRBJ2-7	CSVRGRGLNEQYF	TGCAGCGTGAGGGGCAGGGGTCTGAATGAGCAGTACTTC
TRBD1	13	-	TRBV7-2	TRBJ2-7	CASSRQGAHEQYF	TGTGCCAGCAGCCGACAGGGCGCCCACGAGCAGTACTTC
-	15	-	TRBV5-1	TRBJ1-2	CASSFETSRTAGYTF	TGCGCCAGCAGCTTTGAAACCTCCCGGACGGCGGGCTACACCTTC
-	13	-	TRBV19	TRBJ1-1	CASSSLATTEAFF	TGTGCCAGTAGCTCTCTCGCAACCACTGAAGCTTTCTTT
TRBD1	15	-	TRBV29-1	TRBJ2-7	CSVALRTGSTYEQYF	TGCAGCGTTGCCCTCCGGACAGGGAGCACCTACGAGCAGTACTTC
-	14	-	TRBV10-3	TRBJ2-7	CAISDRVHPYEQYF	TGTGCCATCAGTGATCGGGTTCACCCCTACGAGCAGTACTTC
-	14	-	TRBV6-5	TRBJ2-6	CASRRASGANVLTF	TGTGCCAGCAGGAGAGCCTCTGGGGCCAACGTCCTGACTTTC
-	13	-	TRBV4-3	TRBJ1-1	CASSREDSREAFF	TGCGCCAGCAGCCGAGAAGACAGTCGGGAAGCTTTCTTT
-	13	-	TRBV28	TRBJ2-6	CASSVSGANVLTF	TGTGCCAGCAGTGTATCTGGGGCCAACGTCCTGACTTTC
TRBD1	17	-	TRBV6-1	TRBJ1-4	CASSPHYSTGVREKLFF	TGTGCCAGCAGCCCCCACTATTCGACAGGGGTGAGGGAAAAACTGTTTTTT
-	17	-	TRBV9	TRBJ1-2	CASSVSPSWTSYYGYTF	TGTGCCAGCAGCGTATCCCCTAGTTGGACATCCTACTATGGCTACACCTTC
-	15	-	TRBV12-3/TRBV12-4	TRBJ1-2	CASSVGTAPNYGYTF	TGTGCCAGCAGTGTAGGGACGGCTCCTAACTATGGCTACACCTTC
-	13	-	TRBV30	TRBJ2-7	CAWSQDGDYEQYF	TGTGCCTGGAGTCAGGACGGTGACTACGAGCAGTACTTC
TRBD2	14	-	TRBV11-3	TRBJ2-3	CASSPGGAQDTQYF	TGTGCCAGCAGCCCCGGGGGGGCCCAAGATACGCAGTATTTT
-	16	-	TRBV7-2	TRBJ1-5	CASSLQGSPSNQPQHF	TGTGCCAGCAGCCTGCAGGGTTCACCTAGCAATCAGCCCCAGCATTTT
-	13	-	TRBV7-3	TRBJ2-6	CASRASGANVLTF	TGTGCCAGCAGGGCTTCTGGGGCCAACGTCCTGACTTTC
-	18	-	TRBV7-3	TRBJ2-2	CASSLFGQGVTNTGELFF	TGTGCCAGCAGCTTATTCGGGCAGGGAGTGACTAACACCGGGGAGCTGTTTTTT
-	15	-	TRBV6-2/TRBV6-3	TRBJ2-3	CASSGVGLPTDTQYF	TGTGCCAGCAGTGGAGTTGGACTACCCACAGATACGCAGTATTTT
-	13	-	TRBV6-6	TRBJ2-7	CASRRDTAGEQYF	TGTGCCAGCAGGCGGGACACGGCTGGCGAGCAGTACTTC
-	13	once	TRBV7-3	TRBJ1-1	CASSSLANTEAFF	TGTGCCAGCAGCTCACTAGCGAACACTGAAGCTTTCTTT
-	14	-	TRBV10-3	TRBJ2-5	CAISESFSQETQYF	TGTGCCATCAGTGAGTCGTTTAGCCAAGAGACCCAGTACTTC
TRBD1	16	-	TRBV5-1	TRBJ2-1	CASSPNPGQGINEQFF	TGCGCCAGCAGCCCCAACCCGGGACAGGGTATTAATGAGCAGTTCTTC
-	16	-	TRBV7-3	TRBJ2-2	CASSFPSGRNTGELFF	TGTGCCAGCAGTTTCCCCAGCGGAAGGAACACCGGGGAGCTGTTTTTT
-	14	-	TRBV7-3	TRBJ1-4	CASTSGGANEKLFF	TGTGCCAGCACCTCGGGCGGGGCTAATGAAAAACTGTTTTTT
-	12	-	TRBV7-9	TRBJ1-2	CASSRDGYGYTF	TGTGCCAGCAGTCGGGACGGTTATGGCTACACCTTC
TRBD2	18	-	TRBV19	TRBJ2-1	CASSGRTSGGTSYNEQFF	TGTGCCAGTAGTGGCAGGACTAGCGGGGGGACCTCCTACAATGAGCAGTTCTTC
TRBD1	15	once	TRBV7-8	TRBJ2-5	CASTPPGQKQETQYF	TGTGCCAGCACCCCCCCGGGACAGAAGCAAGAGACCCAGTACTTC
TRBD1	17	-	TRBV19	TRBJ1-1	CASSTNPLLQGRAEAFF	TGTGCCAGTAGTACCAACCCGCTGTTACAGGGGAGGGCTGAAGCTTTCTTT
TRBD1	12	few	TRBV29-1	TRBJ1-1	CSGGTGVDGAFF	TGCAGCGGAGGGACAGGGGTTGATGGGGCTTTCTTT
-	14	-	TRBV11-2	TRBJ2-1	CASRLSGISSEQFF	TGTGCCAGCAGATTAAGCGGCATTTCCAGTGAGCAGTTCTTC
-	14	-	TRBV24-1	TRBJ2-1	CATSDPTRPNEQFF	TGTGCCACCAGTGACCCCACTAGGCCCAATGAGCAGTTCTTC
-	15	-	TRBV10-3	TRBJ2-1	CAISGLDGTGNEQFF	TGTGCCATCAGTGGGCTTGACGGAACTGGGAATGAGCAGTTCTTC
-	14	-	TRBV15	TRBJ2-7	CATSRETGTYEQYF	TGTGCCACCAGCAGAGAAACAGGGACCTACGAGCAGTACTTC
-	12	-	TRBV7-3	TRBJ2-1	CASSHNGGEQFF	TGTGCCAGCAGTCATAATGGAGGTGAGCAGTTCTTC
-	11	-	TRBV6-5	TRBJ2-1	CASSNGNEQFF	TGTGCCAGCAGTAACGGAAATGAGCAGTTCTTC
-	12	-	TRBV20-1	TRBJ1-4	CSARDRLEKLFF	TGCAGTGCTAGAGATCGCCTGGAAAAACTGTTTTTT
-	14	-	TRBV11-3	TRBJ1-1	CASKKTALNTEAFF	TGTGCCAGCAAGAAGACGGCCTTGAACACTGAAGCTTTCTTT
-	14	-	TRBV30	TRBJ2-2	CAWSGLWETGELFF	TGTGCCTGGAGTGGGCTCTGGGAAACCGGGGAGCTGTTTTTT
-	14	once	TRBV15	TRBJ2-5	CATRVGTGQETQYF	TGTGCCACCAGAGTGGGAACGGGGCAAGAGACCCAGTACTTC
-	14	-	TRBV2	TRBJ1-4	CASSEGEANEKLFF	TGTGCCAGCAGTGAGGGGGAGGCTAATGAAAAACTGTTTTTT
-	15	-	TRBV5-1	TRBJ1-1	CASSLSGGTNTEAFF	TGCGCCAGCAGCTTGTCTGGAGGGACAAACACTGAAGCTTTCTTT
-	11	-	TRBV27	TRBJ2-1	CASSLSHEQFF	TGTGCCAGCAGCCTGTCTCATGAGCAGTTCTTC